The TCR beta chain under discussion was sequenced for a study of regulatory T cells in long-lasting Graves disease. This clonotype was observed many times. As yet, its antigen is unknown. The V end was cut by 6 bases, the J end by 0 bases, with 15 bases between. Germline assignment: CDR1 MNHNS and CDR2 SASEGT. The CDR3 has 16 residues. Study-wide results and limits: Persistent disease samples used TRBV28, TRBJ1-2 and TRBJ2-5 preferentially.

The authors built TCR beta libraries using iRepertoire HTBI primers and Arm-PCR of CDR3 regions. TCRdb re-derived calls from the multiplex PCR reads in MiXCR, one entry per CDR3 protein. The data show roughly 610,000 distinct CDR3 sequences, with 16% seen just once and roughly 18% held by the top ten. Noted time point: newly diagnosed GD, antithyroid drugs for less than 3 months. From PBMCs, RNA was extracted and then used to make the TCR library. These data also featured in a second study, about T cells in Graves' hyperthyroidism and ophthalmopathy. That work adds: Before onset, by a median of around six months, the model predicted ophthalmopathy.

The TCR was taken from a woman aged 25-40 years with Graves disease. This specimen was peripheral blood mononuclear cells (PBMCs), taken at new diagnosis, from a patient treated with antithyroid drugs. The J gene is TRBJ1-5, the V gene TRBV6-1; D ambiguous. The CDR3 spells CASSEPGRTSNQPQHF. In DNA, the CDR3 is TGTGCCAGCAGCGAACCCGGCAGAACTAGCAATCAGCCCCAGCATTTT.